Described below is a single T cell receptor beta chain sequence and its context. Antigen: not known. cDNA libraries for TRB were generated by 5' RACE incorporating UMI labels. TCRdb derives one entry per CDR3 protein from the 5' RACE reads, leaving out DNA. This sample contains some 150,000 distinct CDR3 sequences. The sorter processed each CD8+ T cell subset in triplicate at 300,000 cells apiece. The CD45RO-CCR7+CD27+CD95- phenotype denoted naive CD8+ T cells. This record comes from a study of CXCR3-negative and CXCR3-positive naive CD8 T cells. Study-wide results and caveats: TRB CDR3 hydrophobicity was greater in CXCR3-positive naive cells than in CXCR3-negative naive cells. From TRB CDR3 properties, TCR strength was inferred; surface CD5 did not differ between naive subsets.

Sequencing was performed on naive CXCR3+ CD8+ T cells from blood. The subset: CD45RO-CCR7+CD27+CD95- naive CD8+ T cells expressing CXCR3 (TNR3+). The TCR comes from a human donor in good health. Some clones in this sample may be carry-over from other donors' samples.

CDR3 region: CASGDGNQPQHF. The V call is TRBV7-9, the J call TRBJ1-5. This CDR3 is built from 12 residues. CDR1 and CDR2 from the germline V gene are SEHNR and FQNEAQ (reference sequence).